These 25 T cell receptor beta chains originate from one sample sequenced in a study of CD8 T cells in ankylosing spondylitis. Study results and caveats: Roughly eight highly homologous variants made up a TCR beta motif that seemed to typify ankylosing spondylitis blood.

The antigens for these receptors are not known. One entry per CDR3 protein results from TCRdb running MiXCR on the 5' RACE reads. The table records about 500,000 distinct CDR3 sequences, roughly 5.3% of them present only once. Input material: blood, either unsorted or a sorted T cell fraction (not recorded which). The receptor set was obtained from a male donor with ankylosing spondylitis.

A remark on this clonotype: A much larger clone sits a single nucleotide away, making a read error possible. The V gene is TRBV12-3 or TRBV12-4, the J gene TRBJ1-1, with D unclear. This CDR3 contains 16 residues. V lost 9 bases to trimming and J lost 1 base, with 21 bases between them. The CDR3 nucleotides are TGTGCCAGGAGTCCCCGCCTTCGGGAGGGGAACACTGAAGCTTTCTTT. Its protein product is CARSPRLREGNTEAFF.

This clonotype has a count of ten or more. The chain couples TRBV20-1 to TRBJ2-7; TRBD1 agrees at 8 bases. The germline CDR1 and CDR2 sequences are DFQATT and SNEGSKA (reference sequence). The CDR3 length is 14 residues. V gave up 5 bases and J gave up 4 bases; unmatched junction bases: 10. The CDR3 sequence is CSAPRRTGTYEQYF. For the CDR3, the DNA is TGCAGTGCTCCCCGGAGGACAGGGACGTACGAGCAGTACTTC.

This clonotype was seen at least ten times. The chain uses TRBV4-3 and TRBJ2-2, with 8 bases that match TRBD2. Germline CDR1 is LGHNA and CDR2 is YSLEER. This CDR3 is 16 amino acids long. The V and J ends lost 2 bases and 3 bases, in that order; junction bases with no gene match: 5. CDR3 in amino acids: CASSQTRGGYTGELFF. CDR3 coding DNA: TGCGCCAGCAGCCAAACCCGGGGGGGTTACACCGGGGAGCTGTTTTTT.

With regard to this clonotype: The junction and the germline gene differ at one end; a read error may be behind it. This chain connects TRBV7-7 to TRBJ2-1, with TRBD2 matching over 7 bases. CDR3 size: 14 residues. Per the germline V gene, CDR1 is SSHAT and CDR2 is FNYEAQ (reference sequence). As DNA, the CDR3 is TGTGCTAGCAGCCAAGGACTAGATGTATATGAGCAGTTCTTC. Protein: CASSQGLDVYEQFF.

This clonotype was seen at least ten times. This sequence joins TRBV29-1 and TRBJ1-1, with no clear D. The V end lost 0 bases, the J end lost 10 bases, and 12 bases lay between the germline ends. Germline CDR1 and CDR2: SQVTM and ANQGSEA. CDR3 length: 12 residues. The CDR3 DNA reads as TGCAGCGTTGAAGAAGGGCGGGAGTTAGCTTTCTTT. Amino acids: CSVEEGRELAFF.

This clonotype was seen ten or more times. The CDR3 sequence: CASSRVQGINSPLHF. The CDR3 DNA follows: TGTGCCAGCAGCCGAGTACAGGGGATCAATTCACCCCTCCACTTT. The gene calls are TRBV4-2 and TRBJ1-6; 7 bases map to TRBD1. This CDR3 has 15 residues. The V gene end was trimmed by 4 bases and the J gene end by 7 bases; junction bases not matched to a gene: 7. The germline V gene has CDR1 LGHNA and CDR2 YNFKEQ.

This clonotype was seen many times. The rearrangement joins TRBV4-3 to TRBJ1-4, with TRBD1 matching over 8 bases. CDR3 length: 16 amino acids. Looked up from germline, CDR1 is LGHNA and CDR2 is YSLEER. V shed 1 base, J shed 8 bases, and the junction held 9 bases outside the gene matches. The CDR3 nucleotides read TGCGCCAGCAGCCAAGGCACCGACAGGGGAGGGGAAAAACTGTTTTTT. As protein: CASSQGTDRGGEKLFF.

This clonotype occurred many times. The chain combines TRBV20-1 with TRBJ1-2, with D perhaps TRBD1 (6 bases). Trimming stripped 3 bases from V and 3 bases from J, with 11 bases between. Germline V gene sequence: CDR1 DFQATT, CDR2 SNEGSKA (reference sequence). The CDR3 is made up of 13 amino acids. CDR3: CSARMGGDYGYTF. Written as DNA, the CDR3 is TGCAGTGCTAGGATGGGGGGCGACTATGGCTACACCTTC.

This clonotype was seen repeatedly, ten times or more. This sequence joins TRBV6-6 and TRBJ1-5, with a weak D call TRBD1 (5 bases). The V and J ends lost 5 bases and 11 bases respectively, with 10 bases between them. CDR3 length equals 11 residues. Per germline, CDR1 MNHNY and CDR2 SVGAGI (reference sequence). CDR3 sequence reads: CASSPEGSQHF. DNA for the CDR3: TGTGCCAGCAGTCCAGAGGGGTCCCAGCATTTT.

This clonotype was recorded many times. The J gene is TRBJ1-1, the V gene TRBV5-1, with D hard to call. Germline CDR1 reads SGHRS; CDR2 reads YFSETQ. The CDR3 consists of 14 residues. V was trimmed by 2 bases and J by 4 bases, leaving 12 bases between them. In DNA form, the CDR3 reads TGCGCCAGCAGCTTTTCGGCAGTAGCCACTGAAGCTTTCTTT. This codes for CASSFSAVATEAFF.

The sample holds many counts of this clonotype. The V call is TRBV29-1, the J call TRBJ2-5; the D call may be TRBD1 or TRBD2 (5 bases each). Trimming stripped 6 bases from V and 5 bases from J, with 19 bases between. CDR3 length equals 14 residues. Germline V gene lookup returns CDR1 SQVTM and CDR2 ANQGSEA. The CDR3 protein is CSVQAPREFETQYF. In nucleotides, the CDR3 is TGCAGCGTCCAAGCCCCCAGGGAGTTTGAGACCCAGTACTTC.

This clonotype was recorded at least ten times. The chain has TRBV7-2 and TRBJ2-5; D gene ambiguous. Germline values: CDR1 SGHTA, CDR2 FQGNSA. The CDR3 is made up of 12 amino acids. V gave up 4 bases and J gave up 3 bases, with 6 bases separating them. The CDR3 nucleotides read TGTGCCAGCAGCTATTTAGAAGAGACCCAGTACTTC. Translation gives CASSYLEETQYF. Full variable domain (outside the CDR3, taken from reference TRBV7-2 and TRBJ2-5): GAGVSQSPSNKVTEKGKDVELRCDPISGHTALYWYRQSLGQGLEFLIYFQGNSAPDKSGLPSDRFSAERTGGSVSTLTIQRTQQEDSAVYLCASSYLEETQYFGPGTRLLVL.

This clonotype has at least ten counts. The CDR3 reads CASSQDSSGTGPYEQYF. The CDR3 DNA reads as TGTGCCAGCAGCCAAGATTCCTCCGGGACAGGGCCCTACGAGCAGTACTTC. This rearrangement joins TRBV4-2 to TRBJ2-7, with 9 bases lining up with TRBD1. Germline CDR1 is LGHNA and CDR2 is YNFKEQ. CDR3 length: 17 residues. Unmatched junction bases numbered 8, after V lost 0 bases and J lost 2 bases.

This clonotype was counted many times. The rearrangement uses TRBV6-5 and TRBJ1-2; D remains ambiguous. The CDR3 spans 16 residues. The V end was cut by 0 bases, the J end by 4 bases, with 15 bases between. Per germline, CDR1 MNHEY and CDR2 SVGAGI. Here the CDR3 reads CASSYSGPGRFYGYTF. The CDR3 region has the DNA TGTGCCAGCAGTTACTCGGGCCCCGGGCGGTTCTATGGCTACACCTTC.

This clonotype was seen ten or more times. This chain links TRBV27 with TRBJ2-2; D is unresolved. Per the germline V gene, CDR1 is MNHEY and CDR2 is SMNVEV (reference sequence). The V and J ends lost 8 bases and 6 bases respectively, with 7 bases between them. The CDR3 is 11 amino acids. The CDR3 nucleotides are TGTGCCAGCCGGTTCGCCGGGGAGCTGTTTTTT. Amino acids: CASRFAGELFF.

This clonotype was observed many times. The chain joins TRBV28 to TRBJ1-1; 7 nucleotides match TRBD1. This CDR3 is built from 13 residues. Per the germline V gene, CDR1 is MDHEN and CDR2 is SYDVKM. Trimming cost V 5 bases and J 6 bases; bases outside gene matches: 6. The CDR3 DNA reads as TGTGCCAGCAGTGACAGGGAACCCGCTGAAGCTTTCTTT. Its translation is CASSDREPAEAFF.

This clonotype occurred many times. The rearrangement joins TRBV7-9 to TRBJ1-3, with D perhaps matching TRBD1 (5 bases). Germline CDR1 is SEHNR and CDR2 is FQNEAQ (reference sequence). The CDR3 is made up of 17 amino acids. V lost 1 base and J lost 0, with 13 bases in between. CDR3 bases: TGTGCCAGCAGCTTAGGTGAACGGGACCGCTCTGGAAACACCATATATTTT. It encodes CASSLGERDRSGNTIYF.

V usage is TRBV6-5 and J usage is TRBJ2-2; TRBD2 matches at 13 bases. J gave up 3 bases and V 6 bases, and 10 bases lay outside the gene matches. From germline, CDR1 is MNHEY and CDR2 SVGAGI. The length of the CDR3 is 18 residues. This CDR3 reads CASRYPPGLAGDTGELFF. The CDR3, as DNA: TGTGCCAGCAGATACCCTCCCGGACTAGCGGGGGACACCGGGGAGCTGTTTTTT.

This clonotype has ten or more counts. This chain links TRBV4-3 with TRBJ2-7; D call uncertain. The CDR3 has 15 residues. Per the germline V gene, CDR1 is LGHNA and CDR2 is YSLEER. V dropped 0 bases and J dropped 1 base, with 10 bases sitting between them. For the CDR3, the DNA is TGCGCCAGCAGCCAAGATAAGGACGGTTCCTACGAGCAGTACTTC. Protein sequence: CASSQDKDGSYEQYF.

This clonotype was counted at least ten times. This sequence joins TRBV5-1 and TRBJ2-3; D might be TRBD2 (7 bases). Per germline, CDR1 SGHRS and CDR2 YFSETQ. Trimming took 3 bases from V and 2 from J, leaving 10 bases between them. The CDR3 contains 14 residues. DNA of the CDR3: TGCGCCAGCAGCTGGGGGGGCTACACAGATACGCAGTATTTT. Protein: CASSWGGYTDTQYF.

This clonotype was seen ten or more times. The chain is built from TRBV7-2 and TRBJ2-4; TRBD2 aligns across 9 bases. There are 14 residues in the CDR3. The trim removed 1 base at V and 5 bases at J, leaving 0 bases unmatched. In germline, CDR1 is SGHTA, CDR2 FQGNSA. The CDR3 DNA sequence: TGTGCCAGCAGCTTAGTAGCGGGAGAAAACATTCAGTACTTC. It codes for CASSLVAGENIQYF.

At least ten counts were recorded for this clonotype. V usage is TRBV7-2 and J usage is TRBJ2-1, with TRBD2 as a possible D gene (6 bases). The V gene's germline CDR1 is SGHTA and CDR2 FQGNSA. Between the trimmed V and J ends, which lost 6 bases and 4 bases, there was a span of 16 bases. The CDR3 consists of 15 residues. The CDR3, as DNA: TGTGCCAGCAGTTTGGACTACCAGAGGTACAATGAGCAGTTCTTC. Protein sequence: CASSLDYQRYNEQFF. The whole variable domain, remainder taken from reference TRBV7-2 and TRBJ2-1, is GAGVSQSPSNKVTEKGKDVELRCDPISGHTALYWYRQSLGQGLEFLIYFQGNSAPDKSGLPSDRFSAERTGGSVSTLTIQRTQQEDSAVYLCASSLDYQRYNEQFFGPGTRLTVL.

This clonotype has just a few counts. In nucleotides, the CDR3 is TGTGCCAGCAGCCAAGTGCTAGCGGGAAGCACAGATACGCAGTATTTT. This codes for CASSQVLAGSTDTQYF. The V gene is TRBV4-2, the J gene TRBJ2-3; 9 positions match TRBD2. The germline V gene encodes CDR1 LGHNA and CDR2 YNFKEQ. The junction had 2 bases not matched to a gene; V was cut back by 1 base and J by 0 bases. This CDR3 contains 16 residues.

This clonotype came up many times. The V gene is TRBV5-1, the J gene TRBJ2-1; D is ambiguous. The V end lost 1 base, the J end lost 6 bases, and 14 bases lay between the germline ends. Germline V gives CDR1 SGHRS, CDR2 YFSETQ. The CDR3 spans 15 residues. In nucleotides, the CDR3 is TGCGCCAGCAGCTTGCCAATTGGGCGCGGCAATGAGCAGTTCTTC. Amino acids: CASSLPIGRGNEQFF.

The table lists this clonotype with many counts. The chain couples TRBV4-3 to TRBJ1-6; unclear D gene. Germline V gene data show CDR1 as LGHNA and CDR2 as YSLEER. Trimming pared 0 bases from V and 0 bases from J, leaving 6 bases between. This CDR3 spans 16 amino acids. The CDR3 DNA sequence: TGCGCCAGCAGCCAAGATAAAGTCTCCTATAATTCACCCCTCCACTTT. It is translated as CASSQDKVSYNSPLHF.